Shown below are 30 T cell receptor beta chains from a single sample sequenced in a study of T cells in Graves' hyperthyroidism and ophthalmopathy. Amplification of TCR beta CDR3 regions used RNA as the template. In the first-round RT-PCR of the TCR CDR3, the HTBI primer set was used. TCRdb passed the multiplex PCR reads through MiXCR, listing each CDR3 protein once. The data contain about 700,000 distinct CDR3 sequences, about 15% of them seen just once; the ten biggest clones take up roughly a tenth. The sample consisted of blood. These receptors were taken from a woman aged 18-29 years with Graves' hyperthyroidism.

There are many counts of this clonotype. J is TRBJ2-1 and V is TRBV7-9, with D hard to call. CDR3 length equals 13 residues. The germline CDR1 and CDR2 sequences are SEHNR and FQNEAQ (reference sequence). Trimming shortened V by 0 bases and J by 7 bases, and 7 bases separated the two germline ends. The CDR3 DNA is TGTGCCAGCAGCTTAGCGCAAGGGAATGAGCAGTTCTTC. This codes for CASSLAQGNEQFF. The full variable domain, rest sourced from reference TRBV7-9 and TRBJ2-1, is DTGVSQNPRHKITKRGQNVTFRCDPISEHNRLYWYRQTLGQGPEFLTYFQNEAQLEKSRLLSDRFSAERPKGSFSTLEIQRTEQGDSAMYLCASSLAQGNEQFFGPGTRLTVL.

The chain recombines TRBV4-2 with TRBJ2-7; no reliable D call. The germline CDR1 and CDR2 sequences are LGHNA and YNFKEQ. This CDR3 is 13 amino acids long. With 1 base removed from V and 5 bases from J, the gap between germline ends came to 9 bases. CDR3 region: CASSQGRSDEQYF. Written as DNA, the CDR3 is TGTGCCAGCAGCCAAGGACGGAGTGACGAGCAGTACTTC.

This clonotype was counted at least ten times. The V gene is TRBV2, the J gene TRBJ2-7; a possible D gene is TRBD1 (7 bases). Trimming shortened V by 7 bases and J by 3 bases, and 19 bases separated the two germline ends. Germline CDR1 SNHLY, CDR2 FYNNEI. The CDR3 runs 15 residues. CDR3 in DNA: TGTGCCAGCAATTTCGGGGGACAGCTATACTACGAGCAGTACTTC. This encodes CASNFGGQLYYEQYF.

The V and J genes are TRBV29-1 and TRBJ2-1, with D perhaps matching TRBD1 (5 bases). Trimming removed 5 bases from V and 1 base from J, with 15 bases in between. The CDR3 has 15 amino acids. Germline V gene data show CDR1 as SQVTM and CDR2 as ANQGSEA. Written as DNA, the CDR3 is TGCAGCGTTATTCAGGGTAAGGGTTCCTACAATGAGCAGTTCTTC. Translating it yields CSVIQGKGSYNEQFF.

This clonotype was observed at least ten times. The V and J genes are TRBV7-8 and TRBJ2-2; a weak D match, TRBD2 (6 bases). CDR3 length equals 15 residues. Trimming pared 5 bases from V and 4 bases from J, leaving 14 bases between. The germline CDR1 and CDR2 sequences are SGHVS and FQNEAQ. In nucleotides, the CDR3 is TGTGCCAGCAGCCCCAGGAGGGTCCCCACCGGGGAGCTGTTTTTT. It is translated as CASSPRRVPTGELFF.

This chain connects TRBV28 to TRBJ2-7, with D possibly matching TRBD2 (6 bases). The CDR3 length is 15 residues. Germline CDR1 and CDR2: MDHEN and SYDVKM. Trimming shortened V by 7 bases and J by 0 bases, and 16 bases separated the two germline ends. The CDR3 DNA sequence: TGTGCCAGCACGTCCGTGGCTAGCGCCTCCTACGAGCAGTACTTC. Translated, it gives CASTSVASASYEQYF.

V usage is TRBV10-3 and J usage is TRBJ2-1, with 9 bases identical to TRBD1. The CDR3 length is 14 residues. Germline lookup yields CDR1 ENHRY and CDR2 SYGVKD. V lost 5 bases, J lost 6 bases, and 5 bases stayed unmatched. CDR3 loop: CAISPGQGLNEQFF. DNA for the CDR3: TGTGCCATCAGTCCGGGACAGGGTCTCAATGAGCAGTTCTTC.

This clonotype was seen at least ten times. This chain's CDR3 is CALIPGGISYNEQFF. The CDR3 region has the DNA TGTGCCCTAATCCCCGGGGGTATTTCCTACAATGAGCAGTTCTTC. The chain recombines TRBV2 with TRBJ2-1, with D maybe TRBD2 (6 bases). The germline gives CDR1 SNHLY, CDR2 FYNNEI. Trimming took 11 bases from V and 1 from J, leaving 18 bases between them. The CDR3 consists of 15 residues.

This clonotype has at least ten counts. V and J are TRBV28 and TRBJ2-3, with a possible D match to TRBD2 (5 bases). The CDR3 sequence is 17 residues long. The germline gives CDR1 MDHEN, CDR2 SYDVKM. The germline V and J ends were trimmed by 6 bases and 0 bases, with 19 bases remaining between them. The CDR3 region has the DNA TGTGCCAGCAGCTACGCTGAGACGGGAACTAGCACAGATACGCAGTATTTT. Protein sequence: CASSYAETGTSTDTQYF.

This clonotype was seen at least ten times. The V and J genes are TRBV7-3 and TRBJ2-2; D remains unclear. The V gene lost 0 bases and the J gene lost 2 bases, with 7 bases spanning the gap. This CDR3 spans 15 amino acids. CDR1 and CDR2 from the germline V gene are SGHTA and FQGTGA. The chain's CDR3 is CASSLTLANTGELFF. CDR3 coding DNA: TGTGCCAGCAGCTTAACGTTAGCTAACACCGGGGAGCTGTTTTTT. Supplemented by reference TRBV7-3 and TRBJ2-2, the full variable domain reads GAGVSQTPSNKVTEKGKYVELRCDPISGHTALYWYRQSLGQGPEFLIYFQGTGAADDSGLPNDRFFAVRPEGSVSTLKIQRTERGDSAVYLCASSLTLANTGELFFGEGSRLTVL.

This clonotype was counted a few times. A much larger clone lies a single base off, so this may be a read error. The conserved closing phenylalanine or tryptophan is absent in this CDR3, likely reflecting a read error. This sequence joins TRBV7-2 and TRBJ2-1, with TRBD2 identical over 10 bases. Per the germline V gene, CDR1 is SGHTA and CDR2 is FQGNSA. Trimming took 3 bases from V and 6 from J; bases not matched to a gene: 5. The CDR3 length is 15 residues. CDR3 DNA: TGTGCCAGCAGCTTGCTAGCGGGAGTGGGCAATGAGCAGTTCCTC. Translation gives CASSLLAGVGNEQFL.

This clonotype was detected many times. The chain combines TRBV3-1 with TRBJ1-5; unclear D gene. Germline CDR1 and CDR2: LGHDT and YNNKEL (reference sequence). This CDR3 is built from 16 residues. The germline V and J ends were trimmed by 0 bases and 6 bases, with 15 bases remaining between them. CDR3: CASSQEGRLGSQPQHF. The CDR3 bases are TGTGCCAGCAGCCAAGAGGGAAGGCTCGGGAGTCAGCCCCAGCATTTT.

This clonotype was recorded at least ten times. The CDR3 sequence is CASSKGFTDTQYF. The CDR3 DNA follows: TGTGCCAGCTCAAAGGGTTTCACAGATACGCAGTATTTT. The gene calls are TRBV18 and TRBJ2-3, with D hard to call. This CDR3 is 13 amino acids long. Trimming removed 5 bases from V and 2 bases from J, with 8 bases in between. The germline V gene encodes CDR1 KGHSH and CDR2 LQKENI.

The chain uses TRBV7-9 and TRBJ2-2, with TRBD2 as a possible D gene (5 bases). This CDR3 comprises 13 residues. The germline CDR1 and CDR2 sequences are SEHNR and FQNEAQ (reference sequence). V shed 5 bases and J shed 7 bases, with 11 bases lying between them. The CDR3 protein is CASSPTRIGELFF. The CDR3 DNA is TGTGCCAGCAGCCCAACTAGAATCGGGGAGCTGTTTTTT.

This clonotype was seen ten or more times. This sequence joins TRBV11-3 and TRBJ2-1, with 12 bases that match TRBD2. Germline trimming cut 2 bases from V and 12 bases from J; bases unmatched to any gene: 8. In germline, CDR1 is SGHNT, CDR2 YENEEA. This CDR3 comprises 15 residues. The CDR3 reads CASSLRLAGEVGQFF. The CDR3 DNA is TGTGCCAGCAGCTTACGACTAGCGGGAGAGGTGGGGCAGTTCTTC.

The gene calls are TRBV6-2 or TRBV6-3 and TRBJ2-1; 8 nucleotides match TRBD1. Looked up from germline, CDR1 is MNHEY and CDR2 is SVGEGT. V shed 0 bases and J 4 bases; nucleotides not matched to a gene: 5. CDR3 length: 16 residues. CDR3 bases: TGTGCCAGCAGTTACTCGAGCAGGGGGCTGTACAATGAGCAGTTCTTC. Translation gives CASSYSSRGLYNEQFF.

V usage is TRBV27 and J usage is TRBJ2-2; TRBD1 matches 12 bases. Trimming at V came to 6 bases and at J to 6 bases, leaving 5 bases not matched to a gene. Looked up from germline, CDR1 is MNHEY and CDR2 is SMNVEV (reference sequence). The CDR3 sequence is 15 residues long. CDR3 residues: CASSWGQGASGELFF. The CDR3 DNA follows: TGTGCCAGCAGCTGGGGACAGGGGGCTTCCGGGGAGCTGTTTTTT.

With regard to this clonotype: At one end the junction does not follow the germline gene, possibly because of a read error. This chain links TRBV12-3 or TRBV12-4 with TRBJ1-2, with D possibly TRBD1 on 6 matching bases. This CDR3 contains 16 residues. CDR3 sequence reads: CAISEPATGMNYGYTF. The CDR3 DNA follows: TGTGCCATCAGTGAGCCAGCGACAGGAATGAACTATGGCTACACCTTC.

The chain combines TRBV6-1 with TRBJ1-2, with 8 bases identical to TRBD1. The length of the CDR3 is 14 residues. With 6 bases clipped from V and 6 bases from J, the junction kept 9 bases outside the gene matches. Germline V gene data show CDR1 as MNHNS and CDR2 as SASEGT. CDR3 in amino acids: CASRSIDRGHGYTF. CDR3 coding DNA: TGTGCCAGCAGGTCAATCGACAGGGGTCATGGCTACACCTTC.

This clonotype came up many times. The chain has TRBV11-2 and TRBJ2-7; D unresolved. This CDR3 spans 12 amino acids. V lost 1 base and J lost 8, with 9 bases in between. The germline CDR1 and CDR2 sequences are SGHAT and FQNNGV. CDR3 DNA: TGTGCCAGCAGCTTAGGAGGTATCAAGCAGTACTTC. Its translation: CASSLGGIKQYF.

The sample holds many counts of this clonotype. The CDR3 nucleotides read TGTGCCAGCAGTTCCCCTCCGGGACAGGGGGCAAGGACTGAAGCTTTCTTT. Amino acids: CASSSPPGQGARTEAFF. The chain has TRBV12-3 or TRBV12-4 and TRBJ1-1, with 12 bases lining up with TRBD1. The CDR3 contains 17 residues. Trimming cost V 4 bases and J 5 bases; bases outside gene matches: 11.

This clonotype was recorded once. This chain joins TRBV6-9 and TRBJ1-1, with 8 positions matching TRBD1. Germline CDR1 reads MNHGY; CDR2 reads SVAAGI. The V segment lost 3 bases and the J segment 5 bases; nucleotides outside the gene matches: 8. CDR3 length: 15 residues. CDR3 sequence (DNA): TGTGCCAGCAGTTACGGCGACAGGGGTGGAACTGAAGCTTTCTTT. This codes for CASSYGDRGGTEAFF.

The chain joins TRBV10-3 to TRBJ2-1; TRBD1 or TRBD2 may be the D gene (5 bases each). CDR1 is ENHRY, CDR2 SYGVKD, per germline. V lost 0 bases and J 8 bases, leaving 11 bases between the germline ends. There are 14 residues in the CDR3. The CDR3: CAISESGWGHEQFF. The CDR3 DNA reads TGTGCCATCAGTGAGTCTGGGTGGGGACATGAGCAGTTCTTC.

This clonotype was recorded a few times. The chain is built from TRBV2 and TRBJ2-1, with 8 bases aligning to TRBD1. V was pared by 6 bases and J by 3 bases, with 7 bases of the junction left unmatched. Germline V gene data show CDR1 as SNHLY and CDR2 as FYNNEI. This CDR3 spans 15 amino acids. The CDR3 sequence: CASSKGQAHYNEQFF. In DNA form, the CDR3 reads TGTGCCAGCAGCAAGGGACAGGCTCACTACAATGAGCAGTTCTTC. Using reference TRBV2 and TRBJ2-1 for the parts outside the CDR3, the full variable domain is EPEVTQTPSHQVTQMGQEVILRCVPISNHLYFYWYRQILGQKVEFLVSFYNNEISEKSEIFDDQFSVERPDGSNFTLKIRSTKLEDSAMYFCASSKGQAHYNEQFFGPGTRLTVL.

The chain links TRBV7-9 to TRBJ2-6; TRBD1 agrees at 7 bases. The germline CDR1 and CDR2 sequences are SEHNR and FQNEAQ (reference sequence). With V trimmed by 3 bases and J by 6 bases, 5 bases remained unmatched. CDR3 size: 15 residues. CDR3 loop: CASSLTGPEANVLTF. Written as DNA, the CDR3 is TGTGCCAGCAGCTTGACAGGGCCTGAGGCCAACGTCCTGACTTTC.

This clonotype was seen repeatedly, ten times or more. The rearrangement links TRBV10-2 to TRBJ1-2; 7 nucleotides agree with TRBD1. Germline assignment: CDR1 WSHSY and CDR2 SAAADI. V dropped 10 bases and J dropped 3; count of bases not matched to a gene: 8. The CDR3 loop spans 13 amino acids. CDR3 nucleotide sequence: TGCGCCACTACCCCACAGGGGTACTATGGCTACACCTTC. Translation: CATTPQGYYGYTF.

The chain joins TRBV29-1 to TRBJ2-3; D perhaps matches TRBD1 (5 bases). The CDR3 runs to 12 residues. V shed 3 bases and J shed 6 bases, with 10 bases lying between them. CDR1 is SQVTM, CDR2 ANQGSEA, per germline. The CDR3 DNA reads as TGCAGCGTTGACCAGGGAACGGATACGCAGTATTTT. It translates to CSVDQGTDTQYF.

This chain joins TRBV7-2 and TRBJ1-5; D might be TRBD1 (5 bases). Germline V lookup: CDR1 SGHTA, CDR2 FQGNSA. V lost 1 base and J 4 bases, leaving 14 bases between the germline ends. The length of the CDR3 is 16 residues. CDR3 DNA: TGTGCCAGCAGCTTAGATCGAACAGGCCCTAATCAGCCCCAGCATTTT. The encoded protein is CASSLDRTGPNQPQHF.

The V gene is TRBV19, the J gene TRBJ2-1, with 9 bases fitting TRBD2. This CDR3 is built from 13 residues. Trimming at V came to 5 bases and at J to 10 bases, leaving 6 bases not matched to a gene. CDR1 LNHDA and CDR2 SQIVND come from the germline V gene (reference sequence). DNA of the CDR3: TGTGCCAGTAGTGCGGCGGGAGGGGAGGAGCAGTTCTTC. It encodes CASSAAGGEEQFF.

The chain employs TRBV7-8 and TRBJ2-1, with TRBD2 identical over 14 bases. This CDR3 comprises 17 residues. In germline, CDR1 is SGHVS, CDR2 FQNEAQ. Unmatched junction bases numbered 9, after V lost 5 bases and J lost 6 bases. CDR3 sequence: CASSAPTSGGEGNEQFF. The CDR3 nucleotides read TGTGCCAGCAGCGCTCCGACTAGCGGGGGGGAGGGCAATGAGCAGTTCTTC. Variable domain in full (rest from reference TRBV7-8 and TRBJ2-1): GAGVSQSPRYKVAKRGQDVALRCDPISGHVSLFWYQQALGQGPEFLTYFQNEAQLDKSGLPSDRFFAERPEGSVSTLKIQRTQQEDSAVYLCASSAPTSGGEGNEQFFGPGTRLTVL.